A single sample is the source of the 3 T cell receptor beta chains below, sequenced in a study of PD-1 blockade in classical Hodgkin lymphoma. Brentuximab vedotin exposure varied among the patients, all of whom had relapsed after autologous stem cell transplantation. Sequencing was performed with immunoSEQ multiplex PCR; in TCRdb, only in-frame clones are kept and a portion is missing. The table shows 40,000 to 50,000 clones, with around three quarters occurring only once. The starting material was peripheral blood mononuclear cells (PBMCs), obtained at baseline. The receptor source for this set is a human donor with classical Hodgkin lymphoma.

The CDR3 nucleotides are TGTGCCAGCAGCCCAGGGACTAGCGGACGCTACGAGCAGTACTTC. Translated: CASSPGTSGRYEQYF. This rearrangement joins TRBV7-3 to TRBJ2-7, with TRBD2 matching 11 bases. Germline-derived CDR1 and CDR2 are SGHTA and FQGTGA. The ends lost 5 bases at V and 3 bases at J; junction bases unmatched: 6. There are 15 residues in the CDR3.

CDR3 coding DNA: TGCGCCAGCAGCTTGGAGGCGGGGCTCTCCTATAATTCACCCCTCCACTTT. Protein product: CASSLEAGLSYNSPLHF. The chain joins TRBV5-1 to TRBJ1-6; TRBD1 might be the D (5 bases). CDR3 length equals 17 residues. Deletions cut 0 bases from V and 0 bases from J, with 10 bases between. CDR1 is SGHRS, CDR2 YFSETQ, per germline.

The CDR3 is CASTPTGTTHGYTF. The CDR3 nucleotides are TGTGCCAGCACCCCAACAGGGACAACCCATGGCTACACCTTC. The genes are TRBV6-1 and TRBJ1-2, with D possibly being TRBD1 (6 bases). Germline loops: CDR1 MNHNS, CDR2 SASEGT. Trimming left V 7 bases short and J 6 bases short, with 18 bases between. CDR3 size: 14 residues.